This TCR beta chain was sequenced during a study of T cells in localized non-small cell lung cancer. TCRdb's table, derived via immunoSEQ multiplex PCR, lists solely in-frame clones and lacks some. The sample includes around 1,200 clones, roughly a fifth of them seen just once. Study outcomes and limitations: Uninvolved neighboring lung showed the greatest T cell clonality, exceeding tumor.

The germline V gene encodes CDR1 SGDLS and CDR2 YYNGEE. Trimming took off 0 bases at V and 2 bases at J, with 6 bases between the two ends. The CDR3 contains 14 residues. This clone was counted between two and nine times. Its antigen is not identified. The TCR was taken from a woman aged 35-75 years with stage I lung adenocarcinoma. Sequenced material: normal lung tissue next to the tumor, taken before any cancer treatment. The chain joins TRBV9 to TRBJ1-3; D not certain. CDR3 DNA: TGTGCCAGCAGCGTAGAGGGTACTGGAAACACCATATATTTT. Amino acid sequence: CASSVEGTGNTIYF.